The entry below gives a single T cell receptor (beta chain) sequence along with its context. The source of the sample is a study of T-cell memory formation after mild COVID-19. For the study at large: Most TCR clusters belonged to a single donor.

A single record per CDR3 protein comes from TCRdb applying MiXCR to the 5' RACE reads. The table lists roughly 500,000 distinct CDR3 sequences, roughly 21% of them singletons. Material for sequencing was PBMCs or a T cell subset sorted from them (not recorded which). The TCR sequence derives from an adult woman who had mild COVID-19 (a few samples of this study predate the infection). Cell type and time point are not known.

CDR3 bases: TGCAGTGCATCACCCGATTGGGAGGCGAACACTGAAGCTTTCTTT. Protein product: CSASPDWEANTEAFF. The V gene is TRBV20-1, the J gene TRBJ1-1, with D uncertain. Germline CDR1 is DFQATT and CDR2 is SNEGSKA (reference sequence). The CDR3 has 15 residues. Trimming stripped 6 bases from V and 1 base from J, with 18 bases between.